These T cell receptor beta chains were read from a single sample in a study of a mutant IDH1 vaccine in newly diagnosed glioma. These receptors lack a known antigen. Sequenced by immunoSEQ multiplex PCR; TCRdb stores in-frame clones only, minus some. Here the sample spans about 90,000 clones, under 90% being singletons. The sequencing here drew on PBMCs, taken from a glioma patient whose treatment included an IDH1 peptide vaccine. Source of these receptors: a woman between 45 and 65 years old with glioma. CDR3s include the opening cysteine and the closing phenylalanine or tryptophan. The order of the fields is J gene, V gene, clone size, D gene, CDR3 DNA, CDR3 protein. A D gene is named only where the DNA matches it firmly. Not all rows give a size; the values are once, few, many and, for expanded clones, a class.

TRBJ2-3	TRBV10-1	.	TRBD2	TGCGCCAGCAGTGAGGGGGACTATCGAGATACGCAGTATTTT	CASSEGDYRDTQYF
TRBJ2-5	TRBV5-1	.	TRBD2	TGCGCCAGCAGCTTGGCCACTAGCGGGCCCCAAGAGACCCAGTACTTC	CASSLATSGPQETQYF
TRBJ1-4	TRBV10-2	.	TRBD1	TGCGCCAGCAGGGCCAACAGGGGGGGGCTTCGCGATAATGAAAAACTGTTTTTT	CASRANRGGLRDNEKLFF
TRBJ1-5	TRBV7-9	few	.	TGTGCCAGCAGCTTAGCTTCTGGGGGTAGCGATCCCCAGCATTTT	CASSLASGGSDPQHF
TRBJ1-1	TRBV7-8	.	.	TGTGCCAGCAGCTTAGGGAGGGGCTGGAGCGCTGAAGCTTTCTTT	CASSLGRGWSAEAFF
TRBJ1-5	TRBV5-3	once	.	TGTGCCAGAAGCTTGGCCTACAGCCCGCGGGGGGGCAGCAATCAGCCCCAGCATTTT	CARSLAYSPRGGSNQPQHF
TRBJ2-7	TRBV19	.	TRBD1	TGTGCCAGCGGGACAGGGACAAGCCTGATCTACGAGCAGTACTTC	CASGTGTSLIYEQYF
TRBJ1-5	TRBV6-1	few	.	TGTGCCAGCGAGGCTGGGGGGCATAGCAATCAGCCCCAGCATTTT	CASEAGGHSNQPQHF
TRBJ2-1	TRBV28	.	TRBD2	TGTGCCAGCAGTCCCTTTGGCGGGAGCTCCTACAATGAGCAGTTCTTC	CASSPFGGSSYNEQFF
TRBJ2-2	TRBV15	.	.	TGTGCCACCAGCCCTGACCCGCCCGGGGAGCTGTTTTTT	CATSPDPPGELFF
TRBJ2-2	TRBV7-3	.	.	TGTGCCAGCAGCCCAGGGGAGGGCATCGGGGAGCTGTTTTTT	CASSPGEGIGELFF
TRBJ1-1	TRBV7-3	once	TRBD1	TGTGCCAGCAGCGCCGACAGGGGCACAACTGAAGCTTTCTTT	CASSADRGTTEAFF
TRBJ1-2	TRBV7-9	.	.	TGTGCCAGCAGCCAAGAGACCTATGGCTACACCTTC	CASSQETYGYTF
TRBJ2-1	TRBV29-1	.	.	TGCAGCGTTGGGGGAGTCCCTCGCAATGAGCAGTTCTTC	CSVGGVPRNEQFF
TRBJ1-6	TRBV18	.	.	TGTGCCAGCCTGGTAAAGGCCACTGGCCTCCACTTT	CASLVKATGLHF
TRBJ1-6	TRBV2	.	.	TGTGCCAGCAGTGATATGGATTCACCCCTCCACTTT	CASSDMDSPLHF
TRBJ2-7	TRBV29-1	.	TRBD1	TGCAGCGTCGAATGGGACAGGCCTTCCTACGAGCAGTACTTC	CSVEWDRPSYEQYF
TRBJ1-1	TRBV5-4	.	.	TGTGCCAGCAAAGGCAGCAACACTGAAGCTTTCTTT	CASKGSNTEAFF
TRBJ1-1	TRBV6-1	once	TRBD1	TGTGCCATCTTGGAACAGGGGGCTGGAACTGAAGCTTTCTTT	CAILEQGAGTEAFF
TRBJ1-5	TRBV9	.	TRBD1	TGTGCCAGCAGCGTAGGTGGGACAGGGGGCCCCAATCAGCCCCAGCATTTT	CASSVGGTGGPNQPQHF
TRBJ1-2	TRBV19	.	.	TGTGCCAGTAGTATAGAATGGGGACGGACGAACTATGGCTACACCTTC	CASSIEWGRTNYGYTF
TRBJ2-7	TRBV6-6	.	TRBD1	TGTGCCAGCAGTGGGGACAGGGTCGATTTCTACGAGCAGTACTTC	CASSGDRVDFYEQYF
TRBJ1-5	TRBV16	.	.	TGTGCCAGCAGCCCGTATCGGGGAAGCAATCAGCCCCAGCATTTT	CASSPYRGSNQPQHF
TRBJ1-2	TRBV2	.	.	TGTGCCAGCCGGGACAACTCTAACTATGGCTACACCTTC	CASRDNSNYGYTF
TRBJ1-5	TRBV18	.	.	TGTGCCAGCTCCTTTTCAGAGGGAAGCAATCAGCCCCAGCATTTT	CASSFSEGSNQPQHF
TRBJ1-4	TRBV5-1	.	.	TGCGCCAGCAGCTTGGTTCCGCTTCCGGGGGAAAAACTGTTTTTT	CASSLVPLPGEKLFF
TRBJ2-3	TRBV7-3	.	.	TGTGCCAGCAGCTCGCGCCAAATTGATATGGGGGGCACAGATACGCAGTATTTT	CASSSRQIDMGGTDTQYF
TRBJ1-5	TRBV6-6	.	TRBD1	TGTGCCAGCAGTCCGGACAGGCGGAATCAGCCCCAGCATTTT	CASSPDRRNQPQHF
TRBJ1-2	TRBV2	.	TRBD1	TGTGCCAGCAACCCGGGACAGACAAACTATGGCTACACCTTC	CASNPGQTNYGYTF
TRBJ2-7	TRBV7-9	.	.	TGTGCCAGCAGCCTCCAGGGCTACGAGCAGTACTTC	CASSLQGYEQYF
TRBJ2-7	TRBV6-1	.	TRBD2	TGTGCCAGCAGTTCGGGAACTAGCGGGAGGGGGCAGTACTTC	CASSSGTSGRGQYF
TRBJ2-7	TRBV2	.	.	TGTGCCAGCAGGAGCGGATACTACGAGCAGTACTTC	CASRSGYYEQYF
TRBJ1-1	TRBV30	few	.	TGTGCCTGGAGCCACCTAATAAACACTGAAGCTTTCTTT	CAWSHLINTEAFF
TRBJ1-6	TRBV30	.	.	TGTGCCTGGAGTGAAGTGGCAGGGAGCTCCTATAATTCACCCCTCCACTTT	CAWSEVAGSSYNSPLHF
TRBJ1-3	TRBV9	.	.	TGTGCCAGCAGCGTAGGAGGGAGGGCCTTCTCTGGAAACACCATATATTTT	CASSVGGRAFSGNTIYF
TRBJ2-1	TRBV13	.	.	TGTGCCAGCAGCTTGAGTAGGTACAATGAGCAGTTCTTC	CASSLSRYNEQFF
TRBJ1-4	TRBV5-1	few	.	TGCGCCAGCAGCTTGTCGTCGGGGAATAATGAAAAACTGTTTTTT	CASSLSSGNNEKLFF
TRBJ2-7	TRBV7-9	.	.	TGTGCCAGCAGCTACTCGTCCGGGGGCGAGCAGTACTTC	CASSYSSGGEQYF
TRBJ2-7	TRBV4-1	.	TRBD2	TGCGCCAGCAGCCTTGGAGCGGGGATTAGTGGCGAGCAGTACTTC	CASSLGAGISGEQYF
TRBJ2-7	TRBV6-6	.	TRBD1	TGTGCCAGCAGTTACGGGACAGGGGGCTACGAGCAGTACTTC	CASSYGTGGYEQYF
TRBJ2-1	TRBV25-1	.	.	TGTGCCAGCAGTGGGCGGTTAGCTTTGGGGAATGAGCAGTTCTTC	CASSGRLALGNEQFF
TRBJ2-7	TRBV6-1	.	.	TGTGCCAGCAGTGAGAGAGCGGCCTCCTACGAGCAGTACTTC	CASSERAASYEQYF
TRBJ1-4	TRBV4-2	.	TRBD1	TGTGCCAGCAGCCTCCGGGACAGGGAGGATGAAAAACTGTTTTTT	CASSLRDREDEKLFF
TRBJ2-7	TRBV5-6	.	.	TGTGCCAGCTCGGTCCGCGGGGCGGCCAGCTCCTACGAGCAGTACTTC	CASSVRGAASSYEQYF
TRBJ1-1	TRBV5-1	.	TRBD1	TGCGCCAGCAGCCCAGGACAGGGGGCGAGTGGAAACACTGAAGCTTTCTTT	CASSPGQGASGNTEAFF